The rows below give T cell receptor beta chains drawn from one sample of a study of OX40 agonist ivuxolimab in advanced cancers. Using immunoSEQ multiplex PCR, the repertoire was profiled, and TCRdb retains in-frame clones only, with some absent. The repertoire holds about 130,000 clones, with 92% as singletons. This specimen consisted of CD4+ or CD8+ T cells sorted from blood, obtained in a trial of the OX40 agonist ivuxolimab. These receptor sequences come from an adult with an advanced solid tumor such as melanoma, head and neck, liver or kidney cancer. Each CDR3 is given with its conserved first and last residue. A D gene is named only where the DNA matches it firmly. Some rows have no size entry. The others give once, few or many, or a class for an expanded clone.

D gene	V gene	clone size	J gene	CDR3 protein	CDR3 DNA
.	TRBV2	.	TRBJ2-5	CASSGSGQETQYF	TGTGCCAGCAGTGGGAGTGGCCAAGAGACCCAGTACTTC
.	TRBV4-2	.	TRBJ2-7	CASSLGLRKDEQYF	TGTGCCAGCAGCCTGGGACTTCGAAAGGACGAGCAGTACTTC
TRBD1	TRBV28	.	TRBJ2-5	CASTIRDRAETQYF	TGTGCCAGCACCATCCGAGACAGGGCGGAGACCCAGTACTTC
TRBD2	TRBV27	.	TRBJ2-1	CASFWAGAQEQFF	TGTGCCAGCTTCTGGGCGGGAGCACAAGAGCAGTTCTTC
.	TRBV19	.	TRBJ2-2	CASSKNPNTGELFF	TGTGCCAGTAGTAAGAATCCGAACACCGGGGAGCTGTTTTTT
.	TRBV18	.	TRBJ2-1	CASSVEVVDNEQFF	TGTGCCAGCTCTGTGGAGGTGGTTGACAATGAGCAGTTCTTC
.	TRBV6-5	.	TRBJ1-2	CASSYSTGGAGYGYTF	TGTGCCAGCAGTTACTCGACGGGGGGCGCAGGCTATGGCTACACCTTC
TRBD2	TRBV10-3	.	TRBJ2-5	CAIRPHGASGSSQETQYF	TGTGCCATCAGACCGCACGGAGCTAGCGGGAGCTCCCAAGAGACCCAGTACTTC
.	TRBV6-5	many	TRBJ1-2	CASKQGDYGYTF	TGTGCCAGCAAACAGGGCGATTATGGCTACACCTTC
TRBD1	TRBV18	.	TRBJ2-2	CASSPGPGQGAGELFF	TGTGCCAGCTCACCGGGCCCGGGACAGGGCGCCGGGGAGCTGTTTTTT
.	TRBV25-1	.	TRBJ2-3	CASSESGDTQYF	TGTGCCAGCAGTGAGTCCGGAGATACGCAGTATTTT
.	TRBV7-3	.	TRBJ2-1	CASSLTGQYNEQFF	TGTGCCAGCAGCTTAACTGGACAGTACAATGAGCAGTTCTTC
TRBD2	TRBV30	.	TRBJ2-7	CAWSGVLMGREPDEQYF	TGTGCCTGGAGTGGAGTCTTGATGGGGCGGGAGCCCGACGAGCAGTACTTC
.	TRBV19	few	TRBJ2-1	CASSPEINEQFF	TGTGCCAGTAGCCCGGAGATCAATGAGCAGTTCTTC
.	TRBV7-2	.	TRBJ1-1	CASSLASGGTEAFF	TGTGCCAGCAGCCTGGCCTCCGGTGGGACTGAAGCTTTCTTT
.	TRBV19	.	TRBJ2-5	CASSKETQYF	TGTGCCAGTAGTAAGGAGACCCAGTACTTC
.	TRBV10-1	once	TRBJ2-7	CASSESRGRIYEQYF	TGCGCCAGCAGTGAGTCGAGAGGGAGGATCTACGAGCAGTACTTC
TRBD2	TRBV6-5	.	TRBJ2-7	CASSYSASGSLYEQYF	TGTGCCAGCAGTTACTCGGCTAGCGGGAGTTTATACGAGCAGTACTTC
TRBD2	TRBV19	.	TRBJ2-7	CASSIVSGSIYEQYF	TGTGCCAGTAGTATAGTTAGCGGGAGCATCTACGAGCAGTACTTC
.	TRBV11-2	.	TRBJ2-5	CASSSFGEGETQYF	TGTGCCAGCAGCTCTTTCGGGGAAGGAGAGACCCAGTACTTC
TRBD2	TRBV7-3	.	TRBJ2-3	CASSLSGSLGDTQYF	TGTGCCAGCAGCTTAAGCGGGAGCCTCGGAGATACGCAGTATTTT
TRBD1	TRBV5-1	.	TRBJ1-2	CASSPIQGAYGYTF	TGCGCCAGCAGCCCCATACAGGGGGCCTATGGCTACACCTTC
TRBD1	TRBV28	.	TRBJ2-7	CATAPGQGVYEQYF	TGTGCCACCGCTCCAGGACAGGGGGTCTACGAGCAGTACTTC
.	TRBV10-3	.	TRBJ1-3	CAISERGNSGNTIYF	TGTGCCATCAGTGAGCGAGGGAATTCTGGAAACACCATATATTTT
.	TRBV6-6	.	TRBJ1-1	CASTPTGGLNTEAFF	TGTGCCAGCACCCCGACCGGGGGTTTGAACACTGAAGCTTTCTTT
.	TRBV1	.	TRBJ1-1	CTSSRRLRNTEAFF	TGCACCAGCAGCCGCCGACTTAGGAACACTGAAGCTTTCTTT
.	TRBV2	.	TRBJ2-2	CASSEALGVTGELFF	TGTGCCAGCAGTGAAGCGCTTGGTGTCACCGGGGAGCTGTTTTTT
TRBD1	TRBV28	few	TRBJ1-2	CASSPGQGISGYTF	TGTGCCAGCAGCCCAGGACAGGGAATTTCTGGCTACACCTTC
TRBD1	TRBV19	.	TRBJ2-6	CASSRPGQSSGANVLTF	TGTGCCAGTAGTAGACCGGGACAGAGCTCTGGGGCCAACGTCCTGACTTTC
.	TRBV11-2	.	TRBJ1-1	CASSPVNTEAFF	TGTGCCAGCAGCCCCGTGAACACTGAAGCTTTCTTT
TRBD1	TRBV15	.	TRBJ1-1	CATSREPDRVNTEAFF	TGTGCCACCAGCAGAGAACCGGACAGGGTGAACACTGAAGCTTTCTTT
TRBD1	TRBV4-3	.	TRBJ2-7	CASSQDQGTGNFYEQYF	TGCGCCAGCAGCCAAGATCAGGGGACAGGGAACTTTTACGAGCAGTACTTC
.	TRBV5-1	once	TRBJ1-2	CASSEGGGYGYGYTF	TGCGCCAGCAGCGAAGGTGGGGGGTATGGCTATGGCTACACCTTC
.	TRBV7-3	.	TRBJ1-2	CASSLRGQLLYGYTF	TGTGCCAGCAGCTTAAGGGGTCAGCTTCTCTATGGCTACACCTTC
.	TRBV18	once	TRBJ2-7	CASSLTGELASYEQYF	TGTGCCAGCTCACTAACCGGTGAACTAGCATCATACGAGCAGTACTTC
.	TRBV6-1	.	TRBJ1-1	CASSEVENTEAFF	TGTGCCAGCAGTGAAGTAGAGAACACTGAAGCTTTCTTT
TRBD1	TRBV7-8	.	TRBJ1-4	CASSLVSGGGEKLFF	TGTGCCAGCAGCTTAGTTTCAGGGGGTGGTGAAAAACTGTTTTTT
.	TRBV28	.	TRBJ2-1	CASSPPGDSYNEQFF	TGTGCCAGCAGCCCTCCCGGAGACTCCTACAATGAGCAGTTCTTC
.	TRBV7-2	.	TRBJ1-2	CASSLHRLGAFGYTF	TGTGCCAGCAGCTTGCACAGGTTGGGCGCGTTTGGCTACACCTTC
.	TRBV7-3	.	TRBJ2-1	CASSLSSAGSQYNEQFF	TGTGCCAGCAGCTTATCCAGTGCCGGGAGCCAATACAATGAGCAGTTCTTC
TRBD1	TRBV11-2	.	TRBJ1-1	CASSRRQGDTEAFF	TGTGCCAGCAGCCGTCGACAGGGAGACACTGAAGCTTTCTTT
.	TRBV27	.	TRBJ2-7	CASSKRQGSHEQYF	TGTGCCAGCAGTAAAAGGCAGGGGAGCCACGAGCAGTACTTC
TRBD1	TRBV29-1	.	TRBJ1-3	CSVYTTGSAGNTIYF	TGCAGCGTTTATACGACAGGGTCGGCTGGAAACACCATATATTTT
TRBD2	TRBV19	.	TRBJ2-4	CASSPQMGGAKNIQYF	TGTGCCAGTAGTCCCCAGATGGGGGGGGCCAAAAACATTCAGTACTTC
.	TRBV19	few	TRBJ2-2	CASKRPPANTGELFF	TGTGCCAGTAAAAGACCACCCGCGAACACCGGGGAGCTGTTTTTT
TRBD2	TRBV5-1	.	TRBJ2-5	CASSLGLREKETQYF	TGCGCCAGCAGCTTGGGGCTGCGGGAGAAAGAGACCCAGTACTTC
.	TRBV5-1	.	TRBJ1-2	CASSLLVSGGYTF	TGCGCCAGCAGCTTGCTAGTCTCGGGAGGCTACACCTTC
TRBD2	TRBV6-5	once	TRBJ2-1	CASSYRELAVNEQFF	TGTGCCAGCAGTTACAGAGAACTAGCGGTTAATGAGCAGTTCTTC
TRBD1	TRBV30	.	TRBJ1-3	CAWSKIQGAAGNTIYF	TGTGCCTGGAGTAAAATACAGGGGGCAGCTGGAAACACCATATATTTT
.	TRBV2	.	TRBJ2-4	CASSDRESRNIQYF	TGTGCCAGCAGTGATAGGGAGAGTCGGAACATTCAGTACTTC
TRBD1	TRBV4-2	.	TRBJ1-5	CASSQDPKGAAANQPQHF	TGTGCCAGCAGCCAAGATCCTAAGGGGGCAGCCGCCAATCAGCCCCAGCATTTT
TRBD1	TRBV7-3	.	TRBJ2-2	CASSRTGPTGELFF	TGTGCCAGCTCTAGGACAGGGCCCACCGGGGAGCTGTTTTTT
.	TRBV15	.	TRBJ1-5	CATSRDPDNQPQHF	TGTGCCACCAGCAGAGATCCGGACAATCAGCCCCAGCATTTT
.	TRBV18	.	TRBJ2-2	CASSPPGELFF	TGTGCCAGCTCACCCCCCGGGGAGCTGTTTTTT
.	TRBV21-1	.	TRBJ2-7	CASRTAYEQYF	TGTGCCAGCCGGACAGCCTACGAGCAGTACTTC
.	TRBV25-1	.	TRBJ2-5	CASSEFEGSETQYF	TGTGCCAGCAGTGAATTTGAGGGATCCGAGACCCAGTACTTC
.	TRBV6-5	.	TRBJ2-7	CASNITGYEQYF	TGTGCCAGCAATATAACAGGGTACGAGCAGTACTTC
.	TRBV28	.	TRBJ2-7	CASRGPQPYEQYF	TGTGCCAGCCGTGGACCTCAACCCTACGAGCAGTACTTC
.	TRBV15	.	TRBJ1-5	CATSRDPRQGNQPQHF	TGTGCCACCAGCAGAGACCCGCGACAGGGCAATCAGCCCCAGCATTTT
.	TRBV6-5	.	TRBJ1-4	CASRQGDEKLFF	TGTGCCAGCAGACAGGGAGATGAAAAACTGTTTTTT